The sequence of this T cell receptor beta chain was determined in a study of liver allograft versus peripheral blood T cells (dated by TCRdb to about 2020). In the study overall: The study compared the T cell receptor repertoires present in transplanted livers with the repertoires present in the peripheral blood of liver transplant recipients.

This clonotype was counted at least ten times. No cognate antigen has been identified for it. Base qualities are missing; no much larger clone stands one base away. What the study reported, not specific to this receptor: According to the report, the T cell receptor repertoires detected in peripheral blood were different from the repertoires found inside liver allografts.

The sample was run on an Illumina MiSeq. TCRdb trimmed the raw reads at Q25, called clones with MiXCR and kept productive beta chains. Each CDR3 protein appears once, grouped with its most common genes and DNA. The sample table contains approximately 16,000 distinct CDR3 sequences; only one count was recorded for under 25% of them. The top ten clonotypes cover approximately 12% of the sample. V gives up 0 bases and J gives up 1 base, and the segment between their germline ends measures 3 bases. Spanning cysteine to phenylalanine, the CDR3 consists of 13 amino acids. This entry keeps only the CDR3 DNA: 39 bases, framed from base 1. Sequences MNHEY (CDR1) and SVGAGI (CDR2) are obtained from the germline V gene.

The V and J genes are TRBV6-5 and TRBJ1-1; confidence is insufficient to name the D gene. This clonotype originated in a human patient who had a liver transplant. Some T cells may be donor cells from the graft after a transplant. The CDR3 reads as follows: CASSYSQNTEAFF. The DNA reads TGTGCCAGCAGTTACTCGCAGAACACTGAAGCTTTCTTT.